The next 21 T cell receptor beta chains were all read from a single sample in a study of blood T cells in healthy people across ages. Next came a second PCR, run for roughly 7 to 12 cycles, which used a sample-barcoded 5' primer along with a J-beta primer mix. TCRdb independently ran MiXCR on the 5' RACE reads; one entry per CDR3 protein. The profile shows roughly 1.5 million distinct CDR3 sequences, 42% of them singletons. The sequenced sample consisted of blood. The source is a woman aged 18-29 years in good health.

This chain links TRBV20-1 with TRBJ2-1; 11 nucleotides line up with TRBD2. V lost 2 bases and J lost 8; bases outside the gene matches: 8. The germline CDR1 and CDR2 sequences are DFQATT and SNEGSKA (reference sequence). The CDR3 is made up of 15 amino acids. The CDR3 protein is CSARKPSGRRDEQFF. CDR3 bases: TGCAGTGCTAGAAAGCCTAGCGGGAGGAGGGATGAGCAGTTCTTC.

V usage is TRBV5-1 and J usage is TRBJ2-5; 7 nucleotides agree with TRBD2. Germline V gene sequence: CDR1 SGHRS, CDR2 YFSETQ. Germline trimming cut 0 bases from V and 2 bases from J; bases unmatched to any gene: 7. The CDR3 is 16 residues long. The CDR3 bases are TGCGCCAGCAGCTTGGCCCGGACTAGTGAGCAAGAGACCCAGTACTTC. It specifies CASSLARTSEQETQYF.

This clonotype was detected once. The rearrangement joins TRBV4-3 to TRBJ2-2; 15 nucleotides align to TRBD2. The V gene's germline CDR1 is LGHNA and CDR2 YSLEER. The V and J ends lost 0 bases and 0 bases, in that order; junction bases with no gene match: 5. This CDR3 region has 20 residues. The CDR3, as DNA: TGCGCCAGCAGCCAAGAGGGACTAGCGGGGGGCCACGCGAACACCGGGGAGCTGTTTTTT. It yields the protein CASSQEGLAGGHANTGELFF.

CDR3 sequence reads: CASSSRTGMGQPQHF. CDR3 bases: TGTGCCAGCAGTTCCCGGACAGGTATGGGTCAGCCCCAGCATTTT. This sequence joins TRBV7-2 and TRBJ1-5, with TRBD1 matching 7 bases. Losses at the gene ends were 6 bases for V and 6 bases for J; bases not matched to a gene: 11. The germline V gene has CDR1 SGHTA and CDR2 FQGNSA. The CDR3 is 15 residues long. The variable domain in full, completed from reference TRBV7-2 and TRBJ1-5, reads GAGVSQSPSNKVTEKGKDVELRCDPISGHTALYWYRQSLGQGLEFLIYFQGNSAPDKSGLPSDRFSAERTGGSVSTLTIQRTQQEDSAVYLCASSSRTGMGQPQHFGDGTRLSIL.

DNA for the CDR3: TGTGCCAGCAGGGTTGGACGGACCCGAAACACTGAAGCTTTCTTT. Residues: CASRVGRTRNTEAFF. This chain uses TRBV2 with TRBJ1-1; no clear D gene. Between the trimmed V and J ends, which lost 6 bases and 2 bases, there was a span of 16 bases. From germline, CDR1 is SNHLY and CDR2 FYNNEI. This CDR3 comprises 15 residues.

Written as DNA, the CDR3 is TGCGCCAGCACCTGGACAGGGGAAGTATATGAGCAGTTCTTC. This sequence encodes CASTWTGEVYEQFF. The V gene is TRBV5-1, the J gene TRBJ2-1; 9 nucleotides agree with TRBD1. The germline V gene encodes CDR1 SGHRS and CDR2 YFSETQ. This CDR3 spans 14 amino acids. V was clipped by 6 bases and J by 8 bases; unmatched bases: 9.

This clonotype was counted only a few times. This rearrangement joins TRBV16 to TRBJ2-5; D might be TRBD1 (7 bases). Germline-derived CDR1 and CDR2 are KGHSY and FQNENV. The V and J ends lost 4 bases and 13 bases respectively, with 22 bases between them. CDR3 size: 14 residues. The CDR3 DNA sequence: TGTGCCAGCAGCCCCATCAACATGCGGGACAGTCCGTACTTC. This gives the protein CASSPINMRDSPYF.

The chain carries TRBV25-1 and TRBJ1-4; possible D gene TRBD1, 6 bases. CDR1 is MGHDK and CDR2 is SYGVNS in the germline V gene. V lost 1 base, J lost 8 bases, and 8 bases lay in between. This CDR3 is 13 amino acids long. Here the CDR3 reads CASSEWGGEKLFF. Written as DNA, the CDR3 is TGTGCCAGCAGTGAATGGGGGGGCGAAAAACTGTTTTTT. The variable domain in full, completed from reference TRBV25-1 and TRBJ1-4, reads EADIYQTPRYLVIGTGKKITLECSQTMGHDKMYWYQQDPGMELHLIHYSYGVNSTEKGDLSSESTVSRIRTEHFPLTLESARPSHTSQYLCASSEWGGEKLFFGSGTQLSVL.

The CDR3 region is CASSLGPSQGGGYTF. In DNA, the CDR3 is TGCGCCAGCAGCCTCGGTCCAAGCCAGGGAGGGGGCTACACCTTC. V usage is TRBV4-3 and J usage is TRBJ1-2, with D possibly being TRBD1 (5 bases). This CDR3 has 15 amino acids. The germline V and J ends were trimmed by 4 bases and 8 bases, with 20 bases remaining between them. Germline V lookup: CDR1 LGHNA, CDR2 YSLEER.

This clonotype has just a few counts. The gene calls are TRBV5-1 and TRBJ2-5; D is undetermined. Trimming left V 1 base short and J 2 bases short, with 12 bases between. The length of the CDR3 is 15 residues. The V gene's germline CDR1 is SGHRS and CDR2 YFSETQ. In DNA, the CDR3 is TGCGCCAGCAGCTTGAACAACGGGCAGCAAGAGACCCAGTACTTC. Protein: CASSLNNGQQETQYF.

This chain joins TRBV7-9 and TRBJ2-7; 7 bases map to TRBD1. V lost 5 bases and J lost 1; bases outside the gene matches: 11. The CDR3 extends over 16 amino acids. From germline, CDR1 is SEHNR and CDR2 FQNEAQ (reference sequence). CDR3 DNA: TGTGCCAGCAGCGCCCGACAGGGTGTTATATCCTACGAGCAGTACTTC. Protein product: CASSARQGVISYEQYF.

This chain uses TRBV30 with TRBJ1-1; tentatively, D is TRBD1 (5 bases). CDR3 length: 13 amino acids. Germline CDR1 reads GTSNPN; CDR2 reads SVGIG (reference sequence). The V gene lost 5 bases and the J gene lost 1 base, with 11 bases spanning the gap. The DNA for the CDR3 is TGTGCCTGGGGGGGGAGCGGGAACACTGAAGCTTTCTTT. Protein product: CAWGGSGNTEAFF. The entire variable domain, with the rest obtained from reference TRBV30 and TRBJ1-1, is as follows: SQTIHQWPATLVQPVGSPLSLECTVEGTSNPNLYWYRQAAGRGLQLLFYSVGIGQISSEVPQNLSASRPQDRQFILSSKKLLLSDSGFYLCAWGGSGNTEAFFGQGTRLTVV.

This clonotype appeared many times. This chain joins TRBV3-1 and TRBJ2-3, with 12 bases lining up with TRBD2. The CDR3 contains 16 residues. J gave up 2 bases and V 4 bases, and 4 bases lay outside the gene matches. In germline, CDR1 is LGHDT, CDR2 YNNKEL (reference sequence). CDR3 loop: CASSRRLAGDTDTQYF. The CDR3 bases are TGTGCCAGCAGCCGCAGACTAGCGGGGGACACAGATACGCAGTATTTT.

The V and J genes are TRBV14 and TRBJ1-1, with a weak D call TRBD1 (5 bases). CDR3 length equals 15 residues. V shed 0 bases and J shed 8 bases, with 16 bases lying between them. Germline V gene sequence: CDR1 SGHDN, CDR2 FVKESK. CDR3 in amino acids: CASSQERGRTQEAFF. CDR3 DNA: TGTGCCAGCAGCCAAGAAAGGGGTAGAACCCAAGAAGCTTTCTTT.

V gene TRBV27 combines with J gene TRBJ2-7; 12 nucleotides align to TRBD2. V trimming: 5 bases; J trimming: 5 bases; junction bases outside the gene matches: 7. The CDR3 covers 15 residues. From germline, CDR1 is MNHEY and CDR2 SMNVEV (reference sequence). CDR3 amino acids: CASSPGTSGPHEQYF. DNA for the CDR3: TGTGCCAGCAGTCCGGGGACTAGCGGGCCCCACGAGCAGTACTTC.

This clonotype was observed a handful of times. CDR3 sequence reads: CASSKGQGTSYEQYF. The CDR3 coding sequence is TGTGCCAGCAGCAAAGGACAGGGAACTAGCTACGAGCAGTACTTC. This sequence joins TRBV21-1 and TRBJ2-7; the tabulated D call, TRBD1, remains unverified against the DNA. TRBV21-1 is given as a pseudogene. CDR3 length equals 15 residues.

The chain recombines TRBV20-1 with TRBJ1-6, with TRBD1 matching 7 bases. V lost 6 bases and J lost 10; bases outside the gene matches: 9. The CDR3 sequence is 13 residues long. Germline CDR1 is DFQATT and CDR2 is SNEGSKA (reference sequence). The CDR3 bases are TGCAGTGCCCTAACAGGGGCAGGATCACCCCTCCACTTT. Protein sequence: CSALTGAGSPLHF.

The chain joins TRBV25-1 to TRBJ1-6; D perhaps matches TRBD1 (6 bases). Germline-derived CDR1 and CDR2 are MGHDK and SYGVNS. V was cut by 6 bases and J by 1 base, with 22 bases left in between. The CDR3 extends over 19 amino acids. The chain's CDR3 is CASRRRDTLTGSYNSPLHF. CDR3 nucleotide sequence: TGTGCCAGCAGGAGACGGGACACCCTGACGGGGTCCTATAATTCACCCCTCCACTTT.

The chain employs TRBV7-2 and TRBJ1-2; D is perhaps TRBD1 (5 bases). Germline V gene lookup returns CDR1 SGHTA and CDR2 FQGNSA. This CDR3 is 15 amino acids long. Trimming shortened V by 1 base and J by 4 bases, and 13 bases separated the two germline ends. In nucleotides, the CDR3 is TGTGCCAGCAGCTTAGAGAAGGGCGGGGGCTATGGCTACACCTTC. This sequence encodes CASSLEKGGGYGYTF.

The J gene is TRBJ2-3, the V gene TRBV15; D remains ambiguous. The CDR3 contains 16 residues. CDR1 is LNHNV, CDR2 YYDKDF, per germline (reference sequence). V lost 0 bases and J lost 2, with 12 bases in between. The CDR3: CATSRDLGSITDTQYF. CDR3 DNA: TGTGCCACCAGCAGAGATTTGGGATCTATCACAGATACGCAGTATTTT.

This clonotype was found a few times. The CDR3 spells CASSLVSGRHTF. The CDR3, as DNA: TGTGCCAGCAGTTTAGTGTCAGGGAGACACACCTTC. This chain joins TRBV12-3 or TRBV12-4 and TRBJ1-2; D is possibly TRBD1 (5 bases). V dropped 1 base and J dropped 12 bases, with 12 bases sitting between them. This CDR3 is 12 amino acids long.